Below are 21 T cell receptor beta chains sequenced from a single sample in a study of blood T cells in healthy people across ages. A second PCR of 7 to 11 cycles used a sample-barcoded 5' primer and a J-beta primer mix. TCRdb re-analysed the 5' RACE reads in MiXCR, keeping a single row per CDR3 protein. The data hold hundreds of thousands of distinct CDR3 sequences, with less than 40% observed a single time. Sequenced: blood. Every receptor here comes from a woman of 80 years or more in good health.

There are many counts of this clonotype. The V gene is TRBV13, the J gene TRBJ2-1, with D perhaps TRBD2 (6 bases). The CDR3 length is 15 residues. Germline V gene sequence: CDR1 PRHDT, CDR2 FYEKMQ (reference sequence). V was cut by 5 bases and J by 8 bases, with 19 bases left in between. CDR3 loop: CASSEGTGGVYEQFF. Written as DNA, the CDR3 is TGTGCCAGCAGCGAGGGAACAGGAGGGGTGTATGAGCAGTTCTTC.

This clonotype was detected many times. CDR3 amino acids: CASSLDGQYGYTF. The DNA for the CDR3 is TGTGCCAGCAGCTTAGATGGACAGTATGGCTACACCTTC. The genes are TRBV7-2 and TRBJ1-2; perhaps TRBD1 as D (6 bases). The germline V and J ends were trimmed by 1 base and 5 bases, with 8 bases remaining between them. Germline V lookup: CDR1 SGHTA, CDR2 FQGNSA. CDR3 size: 13 residues.

Ten or more counts support this clonotype. The rearrangement uses TRBV5-1 and TRBJ2-2, with a tentative D call TRBD2 (6 bases). V was trimmed by 2 bases and J by 6 bases, leaving 8 bases between them. CDR3 length equals 13 residues. The V gene's germline CDR1 is SGHRS and CDR2 YFSETQ. Here the CDR3 DNA reads TGCGCCAGCAGCTTATGGGGGGCCGGGGAGCTGTTTTTT. This codes for CASSLWGAGELFF. Variable domain in full (rest from reference TRBV5-1 and TRBJ2-2): KAGVTQTPRYLIKTRGQQVTLSCSPISGHRSVSWYQQTPGQGLQFLFEYFSETQRNKGNFPGRFSGRQFSNSRSEMNVSTLELGDSALYLCASSLWGAGELFFGEGSRLTVL.

With respect to this clonotype: The missing conserved phenylalanine or tryptophan at the end of this CDR3 makes a read error likely. This chain links TRBV20-1 with TRBJ1-2; D is perhaps TRBD1 (5 bases). Germline CDR1 and CDR2: DFQATT and SNEGSKA (reference sequence). This CDR3 is 10 amino acids long. Trimming cost V 3 bases and J 8 bases, with 7 bases left between them. The CDR3, as DNA: TGCAGTGCTAGCAGGGACGGCTACACCTGC. This codes for CSASRDGYTC.

As to this clonotype: A read error is possible here, since a much larger clone lies one base away. The V call is TRBV18, the J call TRBJ2-2; 11 positions match TRBD1. The CDR3 contains 16 residues. After removal of 2 bases from V and 3 bases from J, the junction contained 2 bases not matched to a gene. Germline lookup yields CDR1 KGHSH and CDR2 LQKENI. This CDR3 is CASSPGQGADTGELFF. Written as DNA, the CDR3 is TGTGCCAGCTCACCAGGACAGGGGGCGGACACCGGGGAGCTGTTTTTT.

The chain is built from TRBV20-1 and TRBJ2-1; 7 bases are a match to TRBD2. Germline assignment: CDR1 DFQATT and CDR2 SNEGSKA (reference sequence). J was trimmed by 4 bases and V by 5 bases; bases with no gene match: 5. This CDR3 has 13 amino acids. CDR3 sequence reads: CSAGGGGYNEQFF. DNA of the CDR3: TGCAGTGCTGGTGGCGGGGGTTACAATGAGCAGTTCTTC.

This clonotype was picked up a small number of times. The chain joins TRBV4-2 to TRBJ2-1; D is perhaps TRBD2 (7 bases). The J call may be incorrect, as the DNA end agrees better with TRBJ2-7. The CDR3 extends over 18 amino acids. CDR1 LGHNA and CDR2 YNFKEQ come from the germline V gene. The CDR3 loop reads CASSQEPEAGAPYNEQYF. The CDR3 DNA sequence: TGTGCCAGCAGCCAGGAACCTGAGGCGGGGGCGCCCTACAATGAGCAGTACTTC.

This clonotype came up many times. The chain carries TRBV6-5 and TRBJ1-2; D gene uncertain. Germline V CDR1 and CDR2: MNHEY, SVGAGI. Trimming pared 2 bases from V and 0 bases from J, leaving 10 bases between. The CDR3 totals 15 residues. As DNA, the CDR3 is TGTGCCAGCAGTTACGCCGGAACAGCTAACTATGGCTACACCTTC. As protein: CASSYAGTANYGYTF.

This chain uses TRBV29-1 with TRBJ1-2; D is possibly TRBD1 (6 bases). This CDR3 comprises 12 residues. Trimming took off 4 bases at V and 8 bases at J, with 14 bases between the two ends. Germline CDR1 is SQVTM and CDR2 is ANQGSEA. The CDR3 region is CSVAGAFFGYTF. CDR3 nucleotides: TGCAGCGTTGCAGGGGCGTTCTTCGGCTACACCTTC.

A few counts support this clonotype. The chain recombines TRBV20-1 with TRBJ1-4; D unresolved. CDR3 length: 11 amino acids. V was shortened by 3 bases and J by 3 bases, with 2 bases between the two germline ends. Per germline, CDR1 DFQATT and CDR2 SNEGSKA (reference sequence). In DNA form, the CDR3 reads TGCAGTGCTAGCTCTAATGAAAAACTGTTTTTT. This sequence encodes CSASSNEKLFF.

This clonotype was recorded at least ten times. This sequence joins TRBV5-1 and TRBJ2-3; 10 bases line up with TRBD2. V shed 4 bases and J 1 base; nucleotides not matched to a gene: 6. There are 16 residues in the CDR3. From germline, CDR1 is SGHRS and CDR2 YFSETQ. CDR3 DNA: TGCGCCAGCAGCCTCGGGACTAGCGAAGGCACAGATACGCAGTATTTT. Amino acid sequence: CASSLGTSEGTDTQYF.

This clonotype was recorded at least ten times. This chain connects TRBV7-9 to TRBJ2-1; the D gene is possibly TRBD2 (5 bases). The CDR3 contains 15 residues. Trimming removed 3 bases at V and 3 bases at J, with 12 bases between. Germline lookup yields CDR1 SEHNR and CDR2 FQNEAQ (reference sequence). Here the CDR3 reads CASSLSEEVYNEQFF. CDR3 DNA: TGTGCCAGCAGCTTGTCCGAGGAGGTCTACAATGAGCAGTTCTTC. Complete variable domain (other parts from reference TRBV7-9 and TRBJ2-1): DTGVSQNPRHKITKRGQNVTFRCDPISEHNRLYWYRQTLGQGPEFLTYFQNEAQLEKSRLLSDRFSAERPKGSFSTLEIQRTEQGDSAMYLCASSLSEEVYNEQFFGPGTRLTVL.

The chain uses TRBV20-1 and TRBJ2-7; TRBD1 matches 9 bases. This CDR3 is 16 amino acids long. Germline V lookup: CDR1 DFQATT, CDR2 SNEGSKA (reference sequence). Losses at the gene ends were 1 base for V and 2 bases for J; bases not matched to a gene: 9. CDR3 bases: TGCAGTGCTAGAGTCCACAGGGGGCGAGTGACCTACGAGCAGTACTTC. Translated: CSARVHRGRVTYEQYF.

This clonotype was observed at least ten times. The chain couples TRBV20-1 to TRBJ1-6; no definite D call. The CDR3 loop spans 15 amino acids. Trimming shortened V by 3 bases and J by 2 bases, and 11 bases separated the two germline ends. CDR1 is DFQATT, CDR2 SNEGSKA, per germline (reference sequence). CDR3 nucleotide sequence: TGCAGTGCTAGTGTACGGGAAACCTATAATTCACCCCTCCACTTT. This encodes CSASVRETYNSPLHF.

A note on this clonotype: A much bigger clone sits one base away, suggesting this may be a read error. The rearrangement joins TRBV5-1 to TRBJ1-2; 8 nucleotides agree with TRBD1. This CDR3 spans 15 amino acids. J lost 4 bases, V lost 3 bases, and 8 bases had no gene match. Germline V lookup: CDR1 SGHRS, CDR2 YFSETQ. CDR3 sequence (DNA): TGCGCCAGCAGCTCAGCGGACAGGGATGGCTATGGCTACACCTTC. Translating it yields CASSSADRDGYGYTF.

This chain uses TRBV2 with TRBJ2-1; D remains ambiguous. The CDR3 runs to 15 residues. Germline V CDR1 and CDR2: SNHLY, FYNNEI. Trimming took 4 bases from V and 0 from J, leaving 10 bases between them. CDR3 in DNA: TGTGCCAGCAGTGCGGCCCTAAGCTCCTACAATGAGCAGTTCTTC. Its translation: CASSAALSSYNEQFF.

The chain employs TRBV20-1 and TRBJ1-3; D gene uncertain. V was shortened by 7 bases and J by 4 bases, with 11 bases between the two germline ends. Germline loops: CDR1 DFQATT, CDR2 SNEGSKA (reference sequence). The CDR3 extends over 12 amino acids. The CDR3 sequence is CSVLVGGNTIYF. As DNA, the CDR3 is TGCAGTGTGTTGGTAGGGGGAAACACCATATATTTT.

The CDR3 loop reads CAISESGLARYEQYF. CDR3 bases: TGTGCCATCAGTGAGTCAGGCCTAGCGCGCTACGAGCAGTACTTC. The chain uses TRBV10-3 and TRBJ2-7; the D gene is possibly TRBD2 (6 bases). The length of the CDR3 is 15 residues. V lost 0 bases and J 3 bases, leaving 12 bases between the germline ends. Germline CDR1 and CDR2: ENHRY and SYGVKD.

The V and J genes are TRBV7-6 and TRBJ2-7, with 10 bases aligning to TRBD1. TRBJ2-5 explains the end of the DNA better; the J call may be wrong. The CDR3 is made up of 15 amino acids. CDR1 is SGHVS and CDR2 is FNYEAQ in the germline V gene. This CDR3 reads CASSWGQGNKETQYF. Here the CDR3 DNA reads TGTGCCAGCAGCTGGGGACAGGGGAATAAAGAGACCCAGTACTTC.

The table lists this clonotype with many counts. The J gene is TRBJ2-7, the V gene TRBV3-1, with 8 bases that match TRBD1. Unmatched junction bases numbered 9, after V lost 3 bases and J lost 5 bases. CDR3 size: 15 residues. The germline V gene encodes CDR1 LGHDT and CDR2 YNNKEL (reference sequence). CDR3 coding DNA: TGTGCCAGCAGCCACGAACAGGGGGAAAGTCACGAGCAGTACTTC. Its protein product is CASSHEQGESHEQYF.

There are many counts of this clonotype. This chain connects TRBV4-2 to TRBJ1-4; no clear D gene. The CDR3 totals 15 residues. Trimming shortened V by 0 bases and J by 8 bases, and 13 bases separated the two germline ends. CDR1 and CDR2 from the germline V gene are LGHNA and YNFKEQ. CDR3 sequence reads: CASSQEVWFWEKLFF. CDR3 bases: TGTGCCAGCAGCCAAGAGGTTTGGTTTTGGGAAAAACTGTTTTTT.